This passage covers 25 T cell receptor beta chains from one sample sequenced in a study of T-cell memory formation after mild COVID-19. TCRdb reanalysed the 5' RACE reads using MiXCR and keeps one entry per CDR3 protein. This table holds approximately 260,000 distinct CDR3 sequences, about 20% found once. The sequenced sample consisted of PBMCs or a T cell subset sorted from them (not recorded which). These TCRs come from a man aged 18-30 years who had mild COVID-19 (a few samples of this study predate the infection). Cell type and time point are not known.

This clonotype was found a few times. V and J are TRBV6-1 and TRBJ2-2; either TRBD1 or TRBD2 may fit D (5 bases each). The CDR3 has 17 amino acids. V was clipped by 6 bases and J by 4 bases, with 21 bases between them. CDR1 and CDR2 from the germline V gene are MNHNS and SASEGT. The CDR3 DNA sequence: TGTGCCAGCAGCAAGTCCGGGACCTGGCGGCCCACCGGGGAGCTGTTTTTT. This translates into CASSKSGTWRPTGELFF.

This clonotype was found a few times. The chain has TRBV20-1 and TRBJ2-7, with 7 bases identical to TRBD1. Looked up from germline, CDR1 is DFQATT and CDR2 is SNEGSKA (reference sequence). V shed 7 bases, J shed 6 bases, and the junction held 6 bases outside the gene matches. The CDR3 runs 11 residues. The CDR3 nucleotides read TGCAGTGGTGTTACAGGGGTCGAGCAGTACTTC. Its protein is CSGVTGVEQYF.

The V and J genes are TRBV27 and TRBJ2-1; D is ambiguous. Germline assignment: CDR1 MNHEY and CDR2 SMNVEV (reference sequence). Trimming took off 9 bases at V and 8 bases at J, with 17 bases between the two ends. The CDR3 length is 13 residues. For the CDR3, the DNA is TGTGCCAGTTTTCCGCATTTCGGCGATGAGCAGTTCTTC. Its translation: CASFPHFGDEQFF.

This clonotype showed up many times. This chain links TRBV7-3 with TRBJ2-5; the D gene is possibly TRBD2 (7 bases). The CDR3 has 14 amino acids. V gave up 2 bases and J gave up 2 bases, with 9 bases separating them. Germline-derived CDR1 and CDR2 are SGHTA and FQGTGA. The CDR3, as DNA: TGTGCCAGCAGCTTAGGGGGGGCTCAAGAGACCCAGTACTTC. Amino acid sequence: CASSLGGAQETQYF. Supplemented by reference TRBV7-3 and TRBJ2-5, the full variable domain reads GAGVSQTPSNKVTEKGKYVELRCDPISGHTALYWYRQSLGQGPEFLIYFQGTGAADDSGLPNDRFFAVRPEGSVSTLKIQRTERGDSAVYLCASSLGGAQETQYFGPGTRLLVL.

V gene TRBV6-2 or TRBV6-3 combines with J gene TRBJ2-3; D might be TRBD2 (5 bases). The CDR3 loop spans 14 amino acids. V shed 5 bases and J shed 2 bases, with 11 bases lying between them. Germline V gene sequence: CDR1 MNHEY, CDR2 SVGEGT. CDR3 in DNA: TGTGCCAGCAGTGGACTGGCGGCCACAGATACGCAGTATTTT. This encodes CASSGLAATDTQYF.

The gene calls are TRBV19 and TRBJ1-5; D remains ambiguous. The germline CDR1 and CDR2 sequences are LNHDA and SQIVND (reference sequence). The CDR3 sequence is 13 residues long. V dropped 7 bases and J dropped 3 bases, with 10 bases sitting between them. CDR3 amino acids: CASKTAVNQPQHF. The DNA of the CDR3 is TGTGCCAGTAAGACTGCGGTCAATCAGCCCCAGCATTTT. Full variable domain (rest looked up from reference TRBV19 and TRBJ1-5): DGGITQSPKYLFRKEGQNVTLSCEQNLNHDAMYWYRQDPGQGLRLIYYSQIVNDFQKGDIAEGYSVSREKKESFPLTVTSAQKNPTAFYLCASKTAVNQPQHFGDGTRLSIL.

This clonotype was seen ten or more times. The chain combines TRBV6-2 or TRBV6-3 with TRBJ2-1; 11 bases line up with TRBD2. The V gene's germline CDR1 is MNHEY and CDR2 SVGEGT. There are 14 residues in the CDR3. V shed 5 bases, J shed 7 bases, and the junction held 4 bases outside the gene matches. CDR3 region: CASSVAGGWNEQFF. CDR3 sequence (DNA): TGTGCCAGCAGTGTAGCGGGGGGGTGGAATGAGCAGTTCTTC.

This chain uses TRBV20-1 with TRBJ1-5; D is unresolved. The CDR3 has 12 amino acids. The V gene's germline CDR1 is DFQATT and CDR2 SNEGSKA (reference sequence). V shed 5 bases and J shed 3 bases, with 8 bases lying between them. The CDR3 loop is CSAPVPNQPQHF. The CDR3 DNA follows: TGCAGTGCTCCCGTCCCCAATCAGCCCCAGCATTTT.

The V call is TRBV11-2, the J call TRBJ2-1; 7 positions match TRBD2. In germline, CDR1 is SGHAT, CDR2 FQNNGV. The CDR3 length is 13 residues. The trim removed 5 bases at V and 10 bases at J, leaving 8 bases unmatched. The CDR3 here is CASSLRLASEQFF. For the CDR3, the DNA is TGTGCCAGCAGCCTGAGACTAGCATCGGAGCAGTTCTTC.

V usage is TRBV18 and J usage is TRBJ2-7; 9 nucleotides align to TRBD1. The CDR3 is made up of 16 amino acids. Germline CDR1 reads KGHSH; CDR2 reads LQKENI. With 0 bases clipped from V and 5 bases from J, the junction kept 8 bases outside the gene matches. The CDR3 DNA sequence: TGTGCCAGCTCACCACCAGGGACAGGGAATTTCGACGAGCAGTACTTC. Amino acid sequence: CASSPPGTGNFDEQYF.

This clonotype appeared once. The genes are TRBV28 and TRBJ2-5, with 12 nucleotides matching TRBD2. The CDR3 is made up of 16 amino acids. The V and J ends lost 5 bases and 5 bases, in that order; junction bases with no gene match: 9. From germline, CDR1 is MDHEN and CDR2 SYDVKM. The CDR3 DNA follows: TGTGCCAGCAGTGTAGACACCGGGACTAGCGGGGAGACCCAGTACTTC. Encoded protein: CASSVDTGTSGETQYF.

This clonotype appeared once. This chain joins TRBV6-5 and TRBJ2-1; D could derive from TRBD1 or TRBD2 (6 bases each). In germline, CDR1 is MNHEY, CDR2 SVGAGI. V lost 8 bases to trimming and J lost 8 bases, with 16 bases between them. CDR3 length: 13 amino acids. Here the CDR3 DNA reads TGTGCCAGCGGATCCGCCGGGGGCTATGAGCAGTTCTTC. Translating it yields CASGSAGGYEQFF.

The chain has TRBV19 and TRBJ1-3, with 7 bases fitting TRBD1. J gave up 4 bases and V 6 bases, and 6 bases lay outside the gene matches. The CDR3 is 14 residues long. Germline CDR1 and CDR2: LNHDA and SQIVND (reference sequence). CDR3 bases: TGTGCCAGTAGGACCGGGACAGACGGAAACACCATATATTTT. Its protein is CASRTGTDGNTIYF.

J is TRBJ1-2 and V is TRBV20-1; D not resolved. This CDR3 contains 11 residues. Germline loops: CDR1 DFQATT, CDR2 SNEGSKA (reference sequence). V was trimmed by 6 bases and J by 6 bases, leaving 11 bases between them. The CDR3 DNA is TGCAGTGCCCGTGAACGGGATGGCTACACCTTC. This codes for CSARERDGYTF.

This clonotype was seen only a few times. The J gene is TRBJ1-5, the V gene TRBV5-5; D ambiguous. The V end was cut by 4 bases, the J end by 2 bases, with 7 bases between. Germline loops: CDR1 SGHKS, CDR2 YYEKEE (reference sequence). CDR3 length equals 13 residues. In nucleotides, the CDR3 is TGTGCCAGCAGCCCGGGTCGCAATCAGCCCCAGCATTTT. Translated: CASSPGRNQPQHF.

This clonotype was counted many times. The chain carries TRBV4-1 and TRBJ1-1; 7 bases are shared with TRBD1. This CDR3 is 13 amino acids long. The junction had 4 bases not matched to a gene; V was cut back by 0 bases and J by 9 bases. The germline V gene encodes CDR1 MGHRA and CDR2 YSYEKL. In nucleotides, the CDR3 is TGCGCCAGCAGCCAAGAGGACAGGCTTAAAGCTTTCTTT. The encoded protein is CASSQEDRLKAFF.

The chain links TRBV10-2 to TRBJ2-7; a possible D gene is TRBD2 (6 bases). The germline gives CDR1 WSHSY, CDR2 SAAADI. Trimming cost V 10 bases and J 3 bases, with 22 bases left between them. The CDR3 contains 15 residues. CDR3 in DNA: TGCGCCACCACCGGCCACCGGGACTTGCTCTACGAGCAGTACTTC. Amino acids: CATTGHRDLLYEQYF.

This rearrangement joins TRBV4-3 to TRBJ2-1; 9 bases are shared with TRBD1. J lost 9 bases, V lost 0 bases, and 12 bases had no gene match. The CDR3 length is 17 residues. Germline V gives CDR1 LGHNA, CDR2 YSLEER. The CDR3 coding sequence is TGCGCCAGCAGCCAAGATTCTATGACAGGGGGACTGGGTGAGCAGTTCTTC. This gives the protein CASSQDSMTGGLGEQFF.

This chain links TRBV11-2 with TRBJ1-1, with no clear D. Trimming shortened V by 5 bases and J by 5 bases, and 15 bases separated the two germline ends. The CDR3 loop spans 14 amino acids. Germline CDR1 reads SGHAT; CDR2 reads FQNNGV. In DNA, the CDR3 is TGTGCCAGCAGCACGACGACCGGTACAACTGAAGCTTTCTTT. The encoded protein is CASSTTTGTTEAFF.

This clonotype was seen only a few times. The chain is built from TRBV9 and TRBJ2-3, with TRBD1 matching over 9 bases. J was trimmed by 6 bases and V by 0 bases; bases with no gene match: 8. The CDR3 has 16 amino acids. Germline V lookup: CDR1 SGDLS, CDR2 YYNGEE. The DNA for the CDR3 is TGTGCCAGCAGCGTAGCCGCCACAGGGGGCGCGGATACGCAGTATTTT. Protein sequence: CASSVAATGGADTQYF.

The V gene is TRBV6-2 or TRBV6-3, the J gene TRBJ2-4, with 7 bases that match TRBD1. V lost 2 bases, J lost 4 bases, and 2 bases stayed unmatched. From germline, CDR1 is MNHEY and CDR2 SVGEGT. The CDR3 covers 14 residues. In nucleotides, the CDR3 is TGTGCCAGCAGTTACCAGGGACAGAAAAACATTCAGTACTTC. This encodes CASSYQGQKNIQYF.

The chain is built from TRBV3-1 and TRBJ2-1; D may be TRBD2 (5 bases). Trimming took 1 base from V and 6 from J, leaving 13 bases between them. The CDR3 runs 15 residues. Germline CDR1 and CDR2: LGHDT and YNNKEL (reference sequence). The CDR3 nucleotides are TGTGCCAGCAGCCAAGCCTCGAGGCGGGCCAATGAGCAGTTCTTC. Translation gives CASSQASRRANEQFF.

This clonotype was seen ten or more times. CDR3: CASSLTSGVSYNEQFF. DNA for the CDR3: TGTGCCAGCAGCTTGACTAGCGGGGTCTCCTACAATGAGCAGTTCTTC. The V gene is TRBV7-2, the J gene TRBJ2-1, with 11 bases aligning to TRBD2. In germline, CDR1 is SGHTA, CDR2 FQGNSA. The CDR3 extends over 16 amino acids. Trimming cost V 3 bases and J 0 bases; bases outside gene matches: 1.

This clonotype was seen a few times. The rearrangement links TRBV7-2 to TRBJ2-7, with D tentatively TRBD1 or TRBD2 (6 bases each). CDR3 length: 14 amino acids. V gave up 2 bases and J gave up 2 bases, with 10 bases separating them. CDR1 SGHTA and CDR2 FQGNSA come from the germline V gene. The CDR3 sequence is CASSLRGTPYEQYF. The CDR3 coding sequence is TGTGCCAGCAGCTTAAGGGGGACTCCCTACGAGCAGTACTTC.

This clonotype was recorded a few times. V is TRBV6-5 and J is TRBJ2-7; 7 nucleotides align to TRBD2. The CDR3 is 15 residues long. Per germline, CDR1 MNHEY and CDR2 SVGAGI. V lost 2 bases and J lost 1; bases outside the gene matches: 5. In DNA, the CDR3 is TGTGCCAGCAGTTACAGGGCGGGGGATTCCTACGAGCAGTACGTC. Its translation: CASSYRAGDSYEQYV.